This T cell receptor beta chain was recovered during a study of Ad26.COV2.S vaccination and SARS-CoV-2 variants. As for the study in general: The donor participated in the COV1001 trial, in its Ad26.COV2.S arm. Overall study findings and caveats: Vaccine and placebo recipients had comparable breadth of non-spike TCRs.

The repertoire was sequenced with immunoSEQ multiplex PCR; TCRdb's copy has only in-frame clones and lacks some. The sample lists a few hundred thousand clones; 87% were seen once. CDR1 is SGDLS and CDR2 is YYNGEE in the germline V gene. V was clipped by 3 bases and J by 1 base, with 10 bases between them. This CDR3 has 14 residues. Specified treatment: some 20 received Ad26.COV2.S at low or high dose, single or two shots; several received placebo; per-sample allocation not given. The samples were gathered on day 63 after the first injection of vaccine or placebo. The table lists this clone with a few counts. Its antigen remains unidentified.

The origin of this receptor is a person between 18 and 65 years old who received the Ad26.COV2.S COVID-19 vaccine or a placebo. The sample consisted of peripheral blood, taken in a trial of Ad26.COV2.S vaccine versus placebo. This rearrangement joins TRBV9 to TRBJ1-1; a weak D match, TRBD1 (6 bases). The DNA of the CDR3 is TGTGCCAGCAGCGCCCGACAGGCGAACACTGAAGCTTTCTTT. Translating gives CASSARQANTEAFF.